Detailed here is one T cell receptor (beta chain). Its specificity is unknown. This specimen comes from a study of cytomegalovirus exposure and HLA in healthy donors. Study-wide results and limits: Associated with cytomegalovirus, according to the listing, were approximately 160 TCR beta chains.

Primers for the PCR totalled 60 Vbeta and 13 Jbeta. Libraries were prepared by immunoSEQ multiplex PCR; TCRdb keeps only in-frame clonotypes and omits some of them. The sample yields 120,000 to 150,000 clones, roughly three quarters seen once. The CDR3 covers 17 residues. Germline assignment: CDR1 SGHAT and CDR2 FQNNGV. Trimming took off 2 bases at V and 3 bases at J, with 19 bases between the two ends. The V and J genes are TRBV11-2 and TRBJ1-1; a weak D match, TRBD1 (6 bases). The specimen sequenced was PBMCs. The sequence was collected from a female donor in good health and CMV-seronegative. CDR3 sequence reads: CASSLSLPGHSYTEAFF. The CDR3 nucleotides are TGTGCCAGCAGCTTATCCCTTCCGGGACACTCCTACACTGAAGCTTTCTTT.